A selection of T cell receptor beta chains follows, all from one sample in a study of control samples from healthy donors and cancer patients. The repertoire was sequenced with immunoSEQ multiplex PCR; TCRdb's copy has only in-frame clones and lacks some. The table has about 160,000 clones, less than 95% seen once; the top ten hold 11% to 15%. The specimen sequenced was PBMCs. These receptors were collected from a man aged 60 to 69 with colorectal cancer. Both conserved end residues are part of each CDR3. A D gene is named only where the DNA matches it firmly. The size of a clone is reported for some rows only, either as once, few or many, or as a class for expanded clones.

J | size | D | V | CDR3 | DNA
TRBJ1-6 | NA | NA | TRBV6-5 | CASSYSGQRSSPLHF | TGTGCCAGCAGTTACTCGGGACAAAGGAGTTCACCCCTCCACTTT
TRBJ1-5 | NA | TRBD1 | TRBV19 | CASSYPGQMGNQPQHF | TGTGCCAGTAGCTACCCGGGACAGATGGGCAATCAGCCCCAGCATTTT
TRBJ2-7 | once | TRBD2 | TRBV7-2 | CASSPIRRGDYEQYF | TGTGCCAGCAGCCCTATCCGTCGGGGGGACTACGAGCAGTACTTC
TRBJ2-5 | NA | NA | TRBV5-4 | CASSLGGHQETQYF | TGTGCCAGCAGCTTGGGGGGGCACCAAGAGACCCAGTACTTC
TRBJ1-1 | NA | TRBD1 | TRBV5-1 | CASSSTGAGRTEAFF | TGCGCCAGCAGCTCGACAGGGGCCGGGCGGACTGAAGCTTTCTTT
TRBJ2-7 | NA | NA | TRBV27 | CASSLSGGAEQYF | TGTGCCAGCAGTTTATCAGGGGGGGCCGAGCAGTACTTC
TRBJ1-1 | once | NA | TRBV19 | CASSAGGWGHTEAFF | TGTGCCAGTAGTGCCGGGGGGTGGGGACACACTGAAGCTTTCTTT
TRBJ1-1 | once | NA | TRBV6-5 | CASSPRDGNTEAFF | TGTGCCAGCAGTCCGAGGGACGGGAACACTGAAGCTTTCTTT
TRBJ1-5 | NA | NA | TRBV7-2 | CASSPYAPNQPQHF | TGTGCCAGCAGCCCCTACGCGCCGAATCAGCCCCAGCATTTT
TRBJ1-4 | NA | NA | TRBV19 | CASSWVGTNEKLFF | TGTGCCAGTAGTTGGGTAGGGACTAATGAAAAACTGTTTTTT
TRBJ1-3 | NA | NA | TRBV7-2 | CASSREGNSGNTIYF | TGTGCCAGCAGTCGGGAGGGGAACTCTGGAAACACCATATATTTT
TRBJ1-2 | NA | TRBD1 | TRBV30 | CACLTKRGQGEIYGYTF | TGTGCCTGTCTTACCAAGAGGGGACAGGGCGAGATATATGGCTACACCTTC
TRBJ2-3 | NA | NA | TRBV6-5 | CASNQGGGRYYEQYF | TGTGCCAGCAACCAGGGGGGAGGGCGGTATTACGAGCAGTATTTT
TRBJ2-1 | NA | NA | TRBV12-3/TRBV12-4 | CASSLGLDNEQFF | TGTGCCAGCAGTTTGGGGCTAGACAATGAGCAGTTCTTC
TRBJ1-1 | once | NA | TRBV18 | CASSPHLLKGDDTEAFF | TGTGCCAGCTCACCACATCTCTTAAAGGGGGATGACACTGAAGCTTTCTTT
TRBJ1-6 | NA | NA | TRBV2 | CASNQAGGASSYNSPLHF | TGTGCCAGCAATCAGGCCGGGGGCGCGAGCTCCTATAATTCACCCCTCCACTTT
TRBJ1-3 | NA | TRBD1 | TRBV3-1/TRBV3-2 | CASSSPGQGGDTIYF | TGTGCCAGCAGCTCACCGGGACAGGGTGGGGACACCATATATTTT
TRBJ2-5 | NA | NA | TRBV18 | CASSPPNADQETQYF | TGTGCCAGCTCACCACCAAATGCCGACCAAGAGACCCAGTACTTC
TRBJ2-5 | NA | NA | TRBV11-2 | CASRVGGGGQETQYF | TGTGCCAGCAGAGTAGGAGGTGGGGGGCAAGAGACCCAGTACTTC
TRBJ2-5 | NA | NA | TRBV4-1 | CASSQTLGGAETQYF | TGCGCCAGCAGCCAAACCCTGGGGGGGGCAGAGACCCAGTACTTC
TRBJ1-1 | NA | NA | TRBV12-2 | CASRLKGGLNTEAFF | TGTGCAAGTCGCTTGAAAGGGGGCTTGAACACTGAAGCTTTCTTT
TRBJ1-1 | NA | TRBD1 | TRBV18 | CASSPRGQGSYTEAFF | TGTGCCAGCTCCCCCCGCGGACAGGGATCGTACACTGAAGCTTTCTTT
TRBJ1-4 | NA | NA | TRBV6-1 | CASSEDGATNEKLFF | TGTGCCAGCAGTGAGGACGGTGCAACTAATGAAAAACTGTTTTTT
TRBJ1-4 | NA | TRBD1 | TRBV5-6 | CASSSFPGQGASEKLFF | TGTGCCAGCAGCTCGTTCCCGGGACAGGGGGCGAGTGAAAAACTGTTTTTT
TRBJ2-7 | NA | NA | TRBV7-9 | CASSLAGTVSYEQYF | TGTGCCAGCAGCTTAGCGGGGACGGTGTCCTACGAGCAGTACTTC
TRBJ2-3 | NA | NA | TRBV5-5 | CASSLAVDRTDTQYF | TGTGCCAGCAGCTTGGCGGTCGACCGCACAGATACGCAGTATTTT
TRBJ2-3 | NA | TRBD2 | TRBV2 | CASQTSGGPDTQYF | TGTGCCAGCCAGACTAGCGGGGGTCCAGATACGCAGTATTTT
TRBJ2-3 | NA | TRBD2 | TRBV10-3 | CAISAGLAGGPDTQYF | TGTGCCATCAGTGCGGGACTAGCGGGGGGGCCAGATACGCAGTATTTT
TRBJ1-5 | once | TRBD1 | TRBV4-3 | CASSQERTGDQPQHF | TGCGCCAGCAGCCAAGAGAGGACAGGTGATCAGCCCCAGCATTTT
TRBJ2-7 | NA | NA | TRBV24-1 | CATSAPGGPEQYF | TGTGCCACCAGTGCCCCGGGGGGCCCAGAGCAGTACTTC
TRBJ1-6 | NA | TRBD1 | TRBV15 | CATSRDRAEESPLHF | TGTGCCACCAGCCGTGACAGGGCGGAGGAGTCACCCCTCCACTTT
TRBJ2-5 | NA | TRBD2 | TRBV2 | CASSEQGTSWETQYF | TGTGCCAGCAGTGAACAGGGGACTAGCTGGGAGACCCAGTACTTC
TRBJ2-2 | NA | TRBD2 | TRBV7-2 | CASSLGGGTGELFF | TGTGCCAGCAGCTTAGGCGGGGGAACCGGGGAGCTGTTTTTT
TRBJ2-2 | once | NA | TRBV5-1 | CASSSRGTNTGELFF | TGCGCCAGCAGCTCGAGGGGGACGAACACCGGGGAGCTGTTTTTT
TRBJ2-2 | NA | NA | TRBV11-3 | CASSPTRAGELFF | TGTGCCAGCAGCCCCACACGGGCCGGGGAGCTGTTTTTT
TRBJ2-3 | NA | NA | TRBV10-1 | CASSDGGHRTDTQYF | TGCGCCAGCAGTGATGGCGGCCACCGCACAGATACGCAGTATTTT
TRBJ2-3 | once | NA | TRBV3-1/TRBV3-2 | CASSQDIESDTQYF | TGTGCCAGCAGCCAAGATATTGAATCAGATACGCAGTATTTT